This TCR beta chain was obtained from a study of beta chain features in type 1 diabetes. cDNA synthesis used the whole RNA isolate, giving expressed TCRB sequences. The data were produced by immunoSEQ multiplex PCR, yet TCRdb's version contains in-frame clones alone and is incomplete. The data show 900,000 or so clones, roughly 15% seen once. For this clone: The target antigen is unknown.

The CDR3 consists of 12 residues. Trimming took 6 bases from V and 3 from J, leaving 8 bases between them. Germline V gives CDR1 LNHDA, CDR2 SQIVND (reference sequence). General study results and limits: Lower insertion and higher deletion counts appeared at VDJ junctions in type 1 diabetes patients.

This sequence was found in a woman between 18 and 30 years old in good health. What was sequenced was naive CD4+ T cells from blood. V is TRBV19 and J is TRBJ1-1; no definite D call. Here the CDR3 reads CASRTGYTEAFF. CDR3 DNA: TGTGCCAGTAGGACGGGTTACACTGAAGCTTTCTTT.